Only one count was recorded for the clone carrying this T cell receptor (beta chain). The antigen is undetermined. The data belong to a study of blood T cells in healthy people across ages. With a J-beta primer mix and a sample-barcoded 5' primer, a second PCR ran 7 to 11 cycles. Via MiXCR, TCRdb re-called the 5' RACE reads, giving one row per CDR3 protein. The data hold about 680,000 distinct CDR3 sequences, with 49% observed a single time. Every donor gave 8.5 to 10 milliliters of peripheral blood. Germline values: CDR1 DFQATT, CDR2 SNEGSKA (reference sequence). V lost 2 bases and J lost 9, with 17 bases in between. The CDR3 sequence is 15 residues long. Study-wide findings and caveats: There were more naive CD4+ cells and higher diversity in long-lived donors than in aged donors.

The sample comprised blood. J is TRBJ1-6 and V is TRBV20-1; D perhaps matches TRBD1 (6 bases). The TCR was taken from a woman aged 55-70 years in good health. Here the CDR3 reads CSARTRQAEASPLHF. CDR3 coding DNA: TGCAGTGCTAGAACCAGACAGGCGGAGGCTTCACCCCTCCACTTT.